These T cell receptor beta chains were read from a single sample in a study of cytomegalovirus exposure and HLA in healthy donors. The repertoire was sequenced with immunoSEQ multiplex PCR; TCRdb's copy has only in-frame clones and lacks some. The sample totals about 130,000 clones; its top ten clones hold approximately 1.6%. The specimen was PBMCs. The receptors originated from a woman in her thirties or forties in good health and CMV-seropositive. Each CDR3 is given with its conserved first and last residue. Fields, in order: D gene, V gene, CDR3 protein. D genes are given only for firm matches.

>.|TRBV25-1
CASSRNSGFYNEQFF
>TRBD1|TRBV9
CASSEGIQGDTIYF
>.|TRBV19
CASRGGPGELFF
>.|TRBV5-1
CASSKDSFFQETQYF
>.|TRBV7-6
CASSLRTGYEQYF
>TRBD1|TRBV7-6
CASSLGQGPWREQYF
>TRBD1|TRBV19
CASSMGQGRSEQFF
>.|TRBV13
CASSLASSYNEQFF
>TRBD2|TRBV5-1
CASSTGRASDTQYF
>.|TRBV30
CAWSFSNTEAFF
>.|TRBV6-5
CASSYSLSYNEQFF
>.|TRBV6-5
CASSKGESGANVLTF
>TRBD1|TRBV14
CASNPGTGGSWGETQYF
>TRBD1|TRBV28
CASSHGTAYEQYF
>TRBD1|TRBV10-2
CASGDRGEKLFF
>TRBD1|TRBV6-5
CASSRDRAQETQYF
>TRBD1|TRBV28
CASVRDRGPQTQYF
>.|TRBV11-3
CASSPRGAYNEQFF
>.|TRBV4-3
CASSQAPSSSYNEQFF
>.|TRBV30
CAWSLRQIQETQYF
>.|TRBV19
CASSIGSLGTQYF
>TRBD2|TRBV10-2
CASSGRLTSEPYEQYF
>TRBD1|TRBV6-5
CASSRQGSSYEQYF
>TRBD2|TRBV28
CASSFNIGLAGDEQYF
>.|TRBV27
CASSLTGNTEAFF
>.|TRBV6-1
CASSEVRYQETQYF
>TRBD1|TRBV29-1
CSVRSGTGVAEQYF
>.|TRBV9
CASSVAPREGYTF
>.|TRBV10-3
CAISEGVGQGPQHF
>.|TRBV7-2
CASSLDRVLYGNTIYF
>.|TRBV27
CASSLSRMKIRPQHF
>.|TRBV28
CASSWRGLLGELFF
>TRBD2|TRBV27
CASSLRGALLADSYNEQFF
>.|TRBV30
CAWSLRAEAFF
>.|TRBV7-3
CASSLLGGGSYNEQFF
>TRBD2|TRBV18
CASSASGRADNEQFF
>TRBD2|TRBV5-1
CASSVTSGSFQDTQYF
>.|TRBV25-1
CASTHGANYGYTF
>.|TRBV29-1
CSVERGETQYF
>TRBD2|TRBV27
CASSLTRTSGRYEQYF
>TRBD1|TRBV5-4
CASSLRGQGVYEQYF
>TRBD2|TRBV18
CASSPPRLAESTDTQYF
>.|TRBV7-2
CASSFGRNTEAFF
>.|TRBV10-1
CASSESSARNEQFF
>.|TRBV30
CARGTPSYEQYF
>.|TRBV7-8
CASSYGTYGSYEQYF
>.|TRBV2
CASSVLYEQYF
>TRBD1|TRBV27
CASRRQGPDYEQYF
>.|TRBV19
CASSPLREISYGYTF
>TRBD1|TRBV27
CASSPSGTGGAEGYTF
>.|TRBV5-1
CASSLTEKEKLFF
>.|TRBV7-2
CASSQNHNEQFF
>.|TRBV6-5
CASKERNYGYTF
>TRBD2|TRBV30
CACSGLAGRRDTQYF
>TRBD2|TRBV13
CASSPEVGEGGSYNEQFF